Following are 17 T cell receptor beta chains from one sample sequenced in a study of cytomegalovirus exposure and HLA in healthy donors (dated by TCRdb to between 2016 and 2019). Library generation was performed with the immunoSEQ multiplex PCR assay. For the multiplex PCR, a mixture combining 60 forward primers for TCR Vbeta segments and 13 reverse primers for TCR Jbeta segments was used. The immuneACCESS repertoire file appears here via TCRdb, limited to in-frame rearrangements. These files lack a portion of the clones; in checked studies, under half of the deficit traces to unresolved V genes, and the cause of the others is not known. Within this sample are some 100,000 clones, with approximately 56% of them counted one time only. 5.5% of the sample belongs to the ten largest clones. The sequenced sample was PBMCs. These receptor sequences come from a woman aged 25-40 years in good health and CMV-seropositive.

The chain carries TRBV6-4 and TRBJ2-1, with D perhaps matching TRBD1 (6 bases). Per the germline V gene, CDR1 is MRHNA and CDR2 is SNTAGT. V lost 6 bases to trimming and J lost 5 bases, with 11 bases between them. There are 13 residues in the CDR3. CDR3 amino acids: CASSRDINNEQFF. The CDR3 DNA follows: TGTGCCAGCAGCCGGGACATTAACAATGAGCAGTTCTTC.

This clone was seen only a few times. The chain employs TRBV4-1 and TRBJ1-5; D remains unclear. CDR3 length equals 13 residues. Germline V gene lookup returns CDR1 MGHRA and CDR2 YSYEKL. The ends were cut back, 0 bases at V and 7 bases at J, with 7 bases in the middle. DNA for the CDR3: TGCGCCAGCAGCCAAGACCCGGTACAGCCCCAGCATTTT. This codes for CASSQDPVQPQHF.

In its sample, this clone was seen a few times. The chain employs TRBV7-2 and TRBJ1-2; D is unresolved. Germline loops: CDR1 SGHTA, CDR2 FQGNSA. V dropped 4 bases and J dropped 5 bases, with 11 bases sitting between them. CDR3 length: 13 residues. CDR3 sequence reads: CASSSAAGYGYTF. CDR3 nucleotides: TGTGCCAGCAGCTCAGCGGCCGGGTATGGCTACACCTTC.

This chain connects TRBV18 to TRBJ1-1, with D maybe TRBD1 (5 bases). Looked up from germline, CDR1 is KGHSH and CDR2 is LQKENI. Trimming shortened V by 1 base and J by 1 base, and 7 bases separated the two germline ends. This CDR3 spans 14 amino acids. The CDR3 sequence: CASSPQGPNTEAFF. The CDR3 coding sequence is TGTGCCAGCTCACCACAGGGGCCGAACACTGAAGCTTTCTTT.

The chain links TRBV5-1 to TRBJ2-7; perhaps TRBD1 as D (7 bases). Germline V gene sequence: CDR1 SGHRS, CDR2 YFSETQ. The CDR3 runs to 17 residues. V dropped 4 bases and J dropped 2 bases, with 22 bases sitting between them. The CDR3 DNA sequence: TGCGCCAGCAGCAGCCAGGGGGAAGGGGGGCTTCCCTACGAGCAGTACTTC. Protein: CASSSQGEGGLPYEQYF.

This clone was counted only a few times. The chain uses TRBV6-5 and TRBJ2-2; no clear D gene. CDR1 MNHEY and CDR2 SVGAGI come from the germline V gene. The length of the CDR3 is 13 residues. V was pared by 0 bases and J by 7 bases, with 6 bases between. This CDR3 is CASSYSYGGELFF. The CDR3 region has the DNA TGTGCCAGCAGTTACTCCTATGGCGGGGAGCTGTTTTTT.

The rearrangement links TRBV7-2 to TRBJ2-2, with a tentative D call TRBD1 (6 bases). Germline V gene lookup returns CDR1 SGHTA and CDR2 FQGNSA. This CDR3 has 15 amino acids. V lost 6 bases and J 0 bases, leaving 11 bases between the germline ends. CDR3 nucleotides: TGTGCCAGCAGACAGACAGGCCCGAACACCGGGGAGCTGTTTTTT. Translated: CASRQTGPNTGELFF. Together with reference TRBV7-2 and TRBJ2-2, the CDR3 gives the full variable domain: GAGVSQSPSNKVTEKGKDVELRCDPISGHTALYWYRQSLGQGLEFLIYFQGNSAPDKSGLPSDRFSAERTGGSVSTLTIQRTQQEDSAVYLCASRQTGPNTGELFFGEGSRLTVL.

This clone was seen a handful of times. The gene calls are TRBV9 and TRBJ1-2, with unresolved D. CDR3 length equals 13 residues. V was shortened by 0 bases and J by 8 bases, with 11 bases between the two germline ends. The germline V gene has CDR1 SGDLS and CDR2 YYNGEE. The CDR3 region is CASSVESGVGYTF. As DNA, the CDR3 is TGTGCCAGCAGCGTAGAATCCGGGGTAGGCTACACCTTC. Complete variable domain (other parts from reference TRBV9 and TRBJ1-2): DSGVTQTPKHLITATGQRVTLRCSPRSGDLSVYWYQQSLDQGLQFLIQYYNGEERAKGNILERFSAQQFPDLHSELNLSSLELGDSALYFCASSVESGVGYTFGSGTRLTVV.

This clone occurred a few times. V usage is TRBV10-2 and J usage is TRBJ2-7; TRBD2 agrees at 9 bases. V lost 0 bases, J lost 3 bases, and 6 bases stayed unmatched. CDR3 size: 16 residues. In germline, CDR1 is WSHSY, CDR2 SAAADI. For the CDR3, the DNA is TGCGCCAGCAGTGAGTCCCTCAGACTAGCGGTCTACGAGCAGTACTTC. Translation gives CASSESLRLAVYEQYF.

The chain combines TRBV15 with TRBJ1-2, with 8 bases lining up with TRBD1. Per germline, CDR1 LNHNV and CDR2 YYDKDF (reference sequence). V was pared by 2 bases and J by 3 bases, with 2 bases of the junction left unmatched. The CDR3 contains 14 residues. This CDR3 is CATSRTTGDYGYTF. In nucleotides, the CDR3 is TGTGCCACCAGCAGAACGACAGGGGACTATGGCTACACCTTC.

The chain employs TRBV5-1 and TRBJ1-2; D gene uncertain. CDR1 and CDR2 (germline): SGHRS, YFSETQ. Deletions cut 4 bases from V and 6 bases from J, with 19 bases between. The CDR3 is 15 residues long. CDR3 sequence: CASSLPQLGVHGYTF. In nucleotides, the CDR3 is TGCGCCAGCAGCCTGCCTCAATTGGGAGTCCATGGCTACACCTTC.

The J gene is TRBJ2-3, the V gene TRBV7-9; maybe TRBD1 (6 bases). Deletions cut 4 bases from V and 0 bases from J, with 20 bases between. This CDR3 spans 18 amino acids. Germline values: CDR1 SEHNR, CDR2 FQNEAQ (reference sequence). The DNA of the CDR3 is TGTGCCAGCAGCTCATTATGGGACATCCGGGCTAGCACAGATACGCAGTATTTT. This translates into CASSSLWDIRASTDTQYF.

This sequence joins TRBV4-3 and TRBJ1-1, with D unresolved. Germline assignment: CDR1 LGHNA and CDR2 YSLEER. V lost 4 bases, J lost 7 bases, and 19 bases lay in between. The CDR3 is made up of 15 amino acids. CDR3 coding DNA: TGCGCCAGCAGCCTGTCCCGATCTGCCGGTTTTGAAGCTTTCTTT. Translating it yields CASSLSRSAGFEAFF.

This clone was seen only a few times. The chain combines TRBV19 with TRBJ1-2; 7 positions agree with TRBD1. J was trimmed by 4 bases and V by 6 bases; bases with no gene match: 14. From germline, CDR1 is LNHDA and CDR2 SQIVND (reference sequence). There are 16 residues in the CDR3. For the CDR3, the DNA is TGTGCCAGTAGGAGACAGGGTGAAGGCCCTACCTATGGCTACACCTTC. This encodes CASRRQGEGPTYGYTF.

The rearrangement links TRBV5-5 to TRBJ1-6; D remains ambiguous. The CDR3 totals 16 residues. CDR1 is SGHKS, CDR2 YYEKEE, per germline (reference sequence). V was clipped by 4 bases and J by 0 bases, with 11 bases between them. CDR3 amino acids: CASSAPMSSYNSPLHF. The CDR3 coding sequence is TGTGCCAGCAGCGCTCCCATGAGCTCCTATAATTCACCCCTCCACTTT.

The rearrangement joins TRBV5-4 to TRBJ1-2; possible D gene TRBD1, 5 bases. Germline CDR1 SGHNT, CDR2 YYREEE (reference sequence). The CDR3 length is 15 residues. Trimming pared 4 bases from V and 2 bases from J, leaving 15 bases between. CDR3 region: CASSLKSTGNYGYTF. CDR3 coding DNA: TGTGCCAGCAGCCTTAAATCCACAGGAAACTATGGCTACACCTTC.

The chain employs TRBV27 and TRBJ1-6; D perhaps matches TRBD1 (5 bases). The CDR3 sequence is 16 residues long. Trimming stripped 5 bases from V and 4 bases from J, with 15 bases between. Looked up from germline, CDR1 is MNHEY and CDR2 is SMNVEV (reference sequence). This CDR3 reads CASSLGGTQYNSPLHF. CDR3 nucleotide sequence: TGTGCCAGCAGTCTGGGCGGGACGCAATATAATTCACCCCTCCACTTT.